These 7 T cell receptor beta chains originate from one sample sequenced in a study of blood T cell repertoires in COVID-19. Sequencing used immunoSEQ multiplex PCR; TCRdb keeps in-frame clones, though not all of them. This sample has around 190,000 clones, with over 75% found just once. The sequencing sample was made of PBMCs or T cells enriched from blood (not recorded which). The source is a woman under 30 who had recovered from COVID-19.

The chain joins TRBV4-2 to TRBJ1-5; D is uncertain. CDR1 and CDR2 from the germline V gene are LGHNA and YNFKEQ. This CDR3 contains 16 residues. The V gene lost 2 bases and the J gene lost 5 bases, with 16 bases spanning the gap. In DNA form, the CDR3 reads TGTGCCAGCAGCCAATGGTACTGGGAGCCCGATCAGCCCCAGCATTTT. Residues: CASSQWYWEPDQPQHF.

The V call is TRBV7-2, the J call TRBJ1-1; D not resolved. V was shortened by 0 bases and J by 3 bases, with 8 bases between the two germline ends. Looked up from germline, CDR1 is SGHTA and CDR2 is FQGNSA. CDR3 length equals 14 residues. In DNA, the CDR3 is TGTGCCAGCAGCTTAGCCGGGTATGACACTGAAGCTTTCTTT. Amino acid sequence: CASSLAGYDTEAFF.

The chain recombines TRBV2 with TRBJ1-5; maybe TRBD1 (6 bases). This CDR3 spans 13 amino acids. Germline V gene data show CDR1 as SNHLY and CDR2 as FYNNEI. Trimming shortened V by 10 bases and J by 5 bases, and 15 bases separated the two germline ends. The CDR3 region is CAIRTAADQPQHF. CDR3 DNA sequence: TGTGCCATAAGGACAGCCGCGGATCAGCCCCAGCATTTT.

The rearrangement uses TRBV28 and TRBJ2-1; 13 nucleotides line up with TRBD2. There are 13 residues in the CDR3. Germline V lookup: CDR1 MDHEN, CDR2 SYDVKM. V lost 10 bases, J lost 9 bases, and 6 bases stayed unmatched. CDR3 region: CATLGLAGSEQFF. CDR3 nucleotides: TGTGCCACCTTGGGACTAGCGGGATCTGAGCAGTTCTTC.

The chain carries TRBV18 and TRBJ2-1; D gene ambiguous. V lost 1 base to trimming and J lost 1 base, with 8 bases between them. Germline loops: CDR1 KGHSH, CDR2 LQKENI. CDR3 length equals 15 residues. The CDR3 DNA reads as TGTGCCAGCTCACCACTCGAACTTTCCTACAATGAGCAGTTCTTC. This sequence encodes CASSPLELSYNEQFF.

The rearrangement joins TRBV6-4 to TRBJ2-7; TRBD2 matches at 13 bases. Germline V lookup: CDR1 MRHNA, CDR2 SNTAGT. The CDR3 spans 23 residues. V lost 2 bases, J lost 2 bases, and 24 bases stayed unmatched. The CDR3 nucleotides are TGTGCCAGCAGTGACGATGGGTTGGTGGTTGCGACTAGCGGGGGGCCGATTCCCTACGAGCAGTACTTC. Protein: CASSDDGLVVATSGGPIPYEQYF.

The V call is TRBV7-2, the J call TRBJ2-7; TRBD2 might be the D (5 bases). CDR3 length: 16 amino acids. Per the germline V gene, CDR1 is SGHTA and CDR2 is FQGNSA. Trimming pared 1 base from V and 0 bases from J, leaving 13 bases between. The CDR3, as DNA: TGTGCCAGCAGCTTAGTCTCAGAAGGGAGCTCCTACGAGCAGTACTTC. Translated, it gives CASSLVSEGSSYEQYF.